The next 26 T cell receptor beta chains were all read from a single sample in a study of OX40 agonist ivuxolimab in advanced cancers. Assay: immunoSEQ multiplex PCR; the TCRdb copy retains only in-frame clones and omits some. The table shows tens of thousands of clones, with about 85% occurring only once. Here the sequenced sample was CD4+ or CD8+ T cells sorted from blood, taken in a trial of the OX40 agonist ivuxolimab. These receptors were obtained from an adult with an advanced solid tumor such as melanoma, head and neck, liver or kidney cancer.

The DNA for the CDR3 is TGTGCCAGCAGCCAAGGACAGGGTGTAGCTCAGCCCCAGCATTTT. The encoded protein is CASSQGQGVAQPQHF. The chain uses TRBV7-2 and TRBJ1-5, with 8 positions matching TRBD1. The V gene end was trimmed by 5 bases and the J gene end by 6 bases; junction bases not matched to a gene: 9. This CDR3 is built from 15 residues. Germline CDR1 and CDR2: SGHTA and FQGNSA.

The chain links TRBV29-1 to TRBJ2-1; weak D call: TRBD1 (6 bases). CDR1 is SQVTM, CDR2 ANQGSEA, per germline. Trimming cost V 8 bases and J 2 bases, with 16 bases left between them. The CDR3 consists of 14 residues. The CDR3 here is CSTLYRETYNEQFF. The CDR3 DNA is TGCAGCACCCTATACAGGGAGACCTACAATGAGCAGTTCTTC.

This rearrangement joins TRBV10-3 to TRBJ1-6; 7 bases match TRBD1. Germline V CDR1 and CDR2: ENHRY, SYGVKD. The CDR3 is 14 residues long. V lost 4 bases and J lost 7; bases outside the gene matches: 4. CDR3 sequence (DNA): TGTGCCATCAGTGCGGGACAGTACAATTCACCCCTCCACTTT. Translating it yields CAISAGQYNSPLHF.

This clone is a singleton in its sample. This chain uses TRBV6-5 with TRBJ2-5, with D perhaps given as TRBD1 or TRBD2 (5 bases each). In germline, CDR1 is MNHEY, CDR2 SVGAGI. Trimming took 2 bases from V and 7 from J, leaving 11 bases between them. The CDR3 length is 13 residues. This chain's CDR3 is CASSYDGAGTQYF. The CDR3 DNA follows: TGTGCCAGCAGTTACGACGGGGCAGGGACCCAGTACTTC.

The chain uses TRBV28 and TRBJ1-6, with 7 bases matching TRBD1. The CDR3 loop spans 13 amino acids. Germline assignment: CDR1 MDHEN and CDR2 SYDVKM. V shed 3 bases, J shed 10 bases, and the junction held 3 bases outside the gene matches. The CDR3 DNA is TGTGCCAGCAGTTTTAGGGGGCGGTCACCCCTCCACTTT. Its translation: CASSFRGRSPLHF.

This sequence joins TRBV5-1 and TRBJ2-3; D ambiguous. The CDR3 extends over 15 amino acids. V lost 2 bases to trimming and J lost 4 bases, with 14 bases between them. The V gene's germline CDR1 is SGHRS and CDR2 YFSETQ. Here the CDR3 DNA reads TGCGCCAGCAGCTTCGGTGGTGTTGGCTCAGATACGCAGTATTTT. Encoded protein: CASSFGGVGSDTQYF.

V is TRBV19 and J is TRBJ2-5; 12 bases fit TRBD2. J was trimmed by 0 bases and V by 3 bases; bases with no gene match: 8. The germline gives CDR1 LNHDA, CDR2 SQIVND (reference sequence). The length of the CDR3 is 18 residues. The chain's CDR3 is CASSIGLAGGINQETQYF. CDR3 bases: TGTGCCAGTAGTATTGGCCTAGCGGGGGGGATAAACCAAGAGACCCAGTACTTC.

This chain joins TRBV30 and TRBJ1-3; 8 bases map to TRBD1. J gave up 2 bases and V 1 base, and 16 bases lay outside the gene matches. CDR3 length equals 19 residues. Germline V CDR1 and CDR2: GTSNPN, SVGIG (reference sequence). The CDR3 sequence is CAWSERQGSGWDPGNTIYF. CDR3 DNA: TGTGCCTGGAGTGAAAGACAGGGGTCGGGGTGGGATCCTGGAAACACCATATATTTT.

The CDR3 here is CATSRLAAQETQYF. CDR3 nucleotide sequence: TGTGCCACCAGCAGGCTGGCAGCCCAAGAGACCCAGTACTTC. The chain has TRBV15 and TRBJ2-5; D ambiguous. With 3 bases removed from V and 1 base from J, the gap between germline ends came to 9 bases. CDR1 is LNHNV, CDR2 YYDKDF, per germline (reference sequence). The CDR3 contains 14 residues.

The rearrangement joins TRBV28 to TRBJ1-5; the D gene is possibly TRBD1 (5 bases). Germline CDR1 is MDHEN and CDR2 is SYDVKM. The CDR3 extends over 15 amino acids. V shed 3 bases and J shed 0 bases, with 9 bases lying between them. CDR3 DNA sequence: TGTGCCAGCAGTTTGGGGGGACCTAGCAATCAGCCCCAGCATTTT. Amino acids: CASSLGGPSNQPQHF.

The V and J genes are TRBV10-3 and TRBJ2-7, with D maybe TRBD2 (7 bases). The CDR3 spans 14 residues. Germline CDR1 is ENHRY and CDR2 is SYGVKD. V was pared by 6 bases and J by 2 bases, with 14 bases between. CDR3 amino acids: CAIRPAGATYEQYF. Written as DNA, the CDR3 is TGTGCCATCAGGCCGGCGGGGGCCACCTACGAGCAGTACTTC.

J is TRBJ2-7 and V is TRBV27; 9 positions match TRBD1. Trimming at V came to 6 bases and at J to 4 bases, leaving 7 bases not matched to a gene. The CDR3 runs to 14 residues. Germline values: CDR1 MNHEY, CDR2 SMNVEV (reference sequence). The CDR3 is CASSRGQGGYEQYF. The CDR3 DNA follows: TGTGCCAGCAGCCGGGGACAGGGAGGATACGAGCAGTACTTC.

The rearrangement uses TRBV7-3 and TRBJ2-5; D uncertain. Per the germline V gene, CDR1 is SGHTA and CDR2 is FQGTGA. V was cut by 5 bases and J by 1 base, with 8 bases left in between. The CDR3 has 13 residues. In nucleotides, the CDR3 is TGTGCCAGCAGCCCCCCCGTCCAAGAGACCCAGTACTTC. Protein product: CASSPPVQETQYF.

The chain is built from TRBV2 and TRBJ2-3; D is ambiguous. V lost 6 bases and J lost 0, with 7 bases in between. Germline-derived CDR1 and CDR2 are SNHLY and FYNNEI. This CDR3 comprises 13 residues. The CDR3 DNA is TGTGCCAGCAGGGCAGACAGCACAGATACGCAGTATTTT. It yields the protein CASRADSTDTQYF.

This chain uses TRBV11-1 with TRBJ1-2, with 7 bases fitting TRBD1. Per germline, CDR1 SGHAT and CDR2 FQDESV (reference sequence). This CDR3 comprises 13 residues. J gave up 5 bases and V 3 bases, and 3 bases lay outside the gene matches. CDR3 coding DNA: TGTGCCAGCAGCTTCGACAGGGATTATGGCTACACCTTC. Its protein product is CASSFDRDYGYTF.

In nucleotides, the CDR3 is TGTGCCAGCAGTAAACGACAGGGGCTCGACGAGCAGTACTTC. It specifies CASSKRQGLDEQYF. The chain recombines TRBV6-5 with TRBJ2-7; TRBD1 matches at 8 bases. This CDR3 is 14 amino acids long. J lost 5 bases, V lost 5 bases, and 8 bases had no gene match. From germline, CDR1 is MNHEY and CDR2 SVGAGI.

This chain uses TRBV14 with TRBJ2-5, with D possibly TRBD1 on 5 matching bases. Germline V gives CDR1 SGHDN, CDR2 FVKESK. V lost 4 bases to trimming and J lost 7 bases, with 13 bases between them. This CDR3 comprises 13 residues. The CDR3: CASSLRHTGTQYF. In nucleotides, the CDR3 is TGTGCCAGCAGCCTCAGGCACACAGGGACCCAGTACTTC.

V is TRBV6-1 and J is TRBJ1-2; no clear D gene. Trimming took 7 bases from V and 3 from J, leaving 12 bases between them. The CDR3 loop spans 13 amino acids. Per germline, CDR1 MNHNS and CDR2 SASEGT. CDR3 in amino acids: CASNGPGDYGYTF. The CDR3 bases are TGTGCCAGCAACGGGCCCGGAGACTATGGCTACACCTTC.

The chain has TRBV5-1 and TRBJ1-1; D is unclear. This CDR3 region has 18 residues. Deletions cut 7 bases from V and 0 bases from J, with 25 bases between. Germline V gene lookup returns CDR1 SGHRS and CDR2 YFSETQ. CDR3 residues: CASSLEVRAQHMNTEAFF. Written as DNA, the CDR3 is TGCGCCAGCTCCCTGGAGGTTAGGGCCCAGCACATGAACACTGAAGCTTTCTTT. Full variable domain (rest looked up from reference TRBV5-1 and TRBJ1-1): KAGVTQTPRYLIKTRGQQVTLSCSPISGHRSVSWYQQTPGQGLQFLFEYFSETQRNKGNFPGRFSGRQFSNSRSEMNVSTLELGDSALYLCASSLEVRAQHMNTEAFFGQGTRLTVV.

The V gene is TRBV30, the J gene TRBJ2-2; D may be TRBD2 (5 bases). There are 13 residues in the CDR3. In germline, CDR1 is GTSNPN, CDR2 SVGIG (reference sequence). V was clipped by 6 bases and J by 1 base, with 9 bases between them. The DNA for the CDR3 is TGTGCCTGCTATCGGGAGAACACCGGGGAGCTGTTTTTT. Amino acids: CACYRENTGELFF.

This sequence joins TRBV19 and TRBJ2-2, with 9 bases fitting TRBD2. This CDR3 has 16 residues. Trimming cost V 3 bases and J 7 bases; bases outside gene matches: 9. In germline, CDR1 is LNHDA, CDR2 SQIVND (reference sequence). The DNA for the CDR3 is TGTGCCAGTAGTATGTCTGGCGGGAGGGGAATCGGGGAGCTGTTTTTT. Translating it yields CASSMSGGRGIGELFF.

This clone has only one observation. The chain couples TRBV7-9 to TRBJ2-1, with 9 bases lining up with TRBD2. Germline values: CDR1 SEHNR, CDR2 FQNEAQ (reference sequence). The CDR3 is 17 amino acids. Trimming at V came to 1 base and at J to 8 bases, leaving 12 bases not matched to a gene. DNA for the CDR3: TGTGCCAGCAGCTTAGAGGTCCTAGCGGGGCGGTGGGATGAGCAGTTCTTC. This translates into CASSLEVLAGRWDEQFF.

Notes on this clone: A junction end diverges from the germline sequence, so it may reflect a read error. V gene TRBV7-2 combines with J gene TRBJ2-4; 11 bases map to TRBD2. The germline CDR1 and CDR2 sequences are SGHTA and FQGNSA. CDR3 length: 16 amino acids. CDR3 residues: CASSLAGGRVKNIQYF. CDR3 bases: TGTGCCAGCAGCCTAGCGGGGGGCCGGGTCAAAAACATTCAGTACTTC.

CDR3 bases: TGTGCCAGCAGCGTAGGGGGGACAGGAGGCGAGACCCAGTACTTC. Protein product: CASSVGGTGGETQYF. The chain carries TRBV9 and TRBJ2-5, with 8 bases identical to TRBD1. Germline loops: CDR1 SGDLS, CDR2 YYNGEE. The CDR3 is 15 residues long. The V segment lost 0 bases and the J segment 5 bases; nucleotides outside the gene matches: 6.

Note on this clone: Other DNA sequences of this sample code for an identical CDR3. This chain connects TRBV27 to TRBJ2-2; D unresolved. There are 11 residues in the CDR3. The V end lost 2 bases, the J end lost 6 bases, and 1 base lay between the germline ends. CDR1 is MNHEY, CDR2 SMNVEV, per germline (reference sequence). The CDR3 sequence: CASSLAGELFF. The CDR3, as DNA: TGTGCCAGCAGTTTAGCCGGGGAGCTGTTTTTT.

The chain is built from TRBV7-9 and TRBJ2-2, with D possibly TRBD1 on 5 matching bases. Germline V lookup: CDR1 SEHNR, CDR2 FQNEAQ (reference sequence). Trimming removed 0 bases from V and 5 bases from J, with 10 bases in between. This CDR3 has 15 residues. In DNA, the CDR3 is TGTGCCAGCAGCTTAGCAGGATCAGGGACCGGGGAGCTGTTTTTT. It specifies CASSLAGSGTGELFF.